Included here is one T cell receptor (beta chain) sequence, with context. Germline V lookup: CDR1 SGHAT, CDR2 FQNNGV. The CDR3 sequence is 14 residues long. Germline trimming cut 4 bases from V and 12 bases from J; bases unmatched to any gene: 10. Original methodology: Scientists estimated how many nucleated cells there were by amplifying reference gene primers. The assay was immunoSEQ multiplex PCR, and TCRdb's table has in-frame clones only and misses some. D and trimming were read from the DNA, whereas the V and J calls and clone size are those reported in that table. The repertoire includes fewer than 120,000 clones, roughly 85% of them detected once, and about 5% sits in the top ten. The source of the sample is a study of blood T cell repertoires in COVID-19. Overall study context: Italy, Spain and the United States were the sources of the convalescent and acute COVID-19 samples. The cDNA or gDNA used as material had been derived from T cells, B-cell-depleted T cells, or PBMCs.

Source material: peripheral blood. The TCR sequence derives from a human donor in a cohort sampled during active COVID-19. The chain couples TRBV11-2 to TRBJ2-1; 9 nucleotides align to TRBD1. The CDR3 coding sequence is TGTGCCAGCAGCTCTTCGACAGGGGGGCGCGTGCAGTTCTTC. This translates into CASSSSTGGRVQFF.